The 9 T cell receptor beta chains below all came from one sample that was sequenced in a study of T-cell reconstitution after alpha-beta-depleted transplantation in children (dated by TCRdb to 2016 to 2017). Library method: PCR. This sample was sequenced with an Illumina HiSeq 2500. Molecular barcoding was employed in the preparation of TCR libraries, with unique molecular identifiers being used to normalize TCRbeta repertoire quantification. The raw public reads went through TCRdb reprocessing: fastp at Q25, MiXCR clone calling, in-frame beta chains kept. Duplicate CDR3 protein sequences are folded into a single record with the most common DNA and genes. The sample yields around 530,000 distinct CDR3 sequences; roughly 33% were counted once. In total, the top ten clones hold 2.4% of the sample. Sequenced material: PBMCs from the stem cell graft donor, taken from the stem cell graft. The receptor source for this set is a human donor who donated a stem cell graft to a child with aplastic anemia.

This chain uses TRBV15 with TRBJ2-7; D perhaps matches TRBD2 (6 bases). CDR3 length equals 13 residues. Trimming shortened V by 5 bases and J by 1 base, and 9 bases separated the two germline ends. CDR1 is LNHNV and CDR2 is YYDKDF in the germline V gene (reference sequence). In nucleotides, the CDR3 is TGTGCCACCAGCCTAGGACTATCCTACGAGCAGTACTTC. Its protein is CATSLGLSYEQYF.

The chain combines TRBV15 with TRBJ1-1; TRBD1 matches 7 bases. The ends lost 3 bases at V and 3 bases at J; junction bases unmatched: 1. Germline-derived CDR1 and CDR2 are LNHNV and YYDKDF (reference sequence). This CDR3 contains 13 residues. The CDR3 spells CATSSQGDTEAFF. The CDR3 nucleotides are TGTGCCACCAGCAGCCAGGGGGACACTGAAGCTTTCTTT.

The J gene is TRBJ2-2, the V gene TRBV6-1; 14 bases agree with TRBD2. This CDR3 is built from 18 residues. Per the germline V gene, CDR1 is MNHNS and CDR2 is SASEGT. The trim removed 7 bases at V and 5 bases at J, leaving 12 bases unmatched. CDR3 bases: TGTGCCAGCACCCAGAGGGGACTAGCGGGAGCATGGACCGGGGAGCTGTTTTTT. It yields the protein CASTQRGLAGAWTGELFF.

The CDR3 reads CASRVASGRGEQFF. In DNA form, the CDR3 reads TGTGCCAGCAGAGTTGCTAGCGGGAGGGGTGAGCAGTTCTTC. The genes are TRBV12-3 or TRBV12-4 and TRBJ2-1, with TRBD2 matching over 12 bases. The CDR3 is 14 residues long. The trim removed 6 bases at V and 9 bases at J, leaving 6 bases unmatched.

This clonotype was seen more than once but under ten times. The gene calls are TRBV5-1 and TRBJ2-7; D is unresolved. The CDR3 has 14 residues. Trimming left V 0 bases short and J 0 bases short, with 7 bases between. Germline V lookup: CDR1 SGHRS, CDR2 YFSETQ. CDR3 DNA: TGCGCCAGCAGCTTGGAGGTCAGCTCCTACGAGCAGTACTTC. This translates into CASSLEVSSYEQYF.

This chain uses TRBV27 with TRBJ2-1; D is possibly TRBD2 (6 bases). This CDR3 comprises 17 residues. Trimming removed 5 bases from V and 4 bases from J, with 21 bases in between. The germline V gene encodes CDR1 MNHEY and CDR2 SMNVEV (reference sequence). The chain's CDR3 is CASSPLRTGTDYNEQFF. For the CDR3, the DNA is TGTGCCAGCAGTCCGCTCCGGACCGGGACTGATTACAATGAGCAGTTCTTC.

There are a few counts of this clonotype. This chain links TRBV15 with TRBJ2-5; 9 nucleotides agree with TRBD2. V shed 6 bases and J 5 bases; nucleotides not matched to a gene: 7. Germline V gene sequence: CDR1 LNHNV, CDR2 YYDKDF (reference sequence). This CDR3 contains 14 residues. The CDR3 region has the DNA TGTGCCACCAGTGGTAGCGGGAGAGATGAGACCCAGTACTTC. It is translated as CATSGSGRDETQYF. Full variable domain (outside the CDR3, taken from reference TRBV15 and TRBJ2-5): DAMVIQNPRYQVTQFGKPVTLSCSQTLNHNVMYWYQQKSSQAPKLLFHYYDKDFNNEADTPDNFQSRRPNTSFCFLDIRSPGLGDTAMYLCATSGSGRDETQYFGPGTRLLVL.

This clonotype came up a few times. This chain connects TRBV7-9 to TRBJ2-7; D is undetermined. The CDR3 extends over 11 amino acids. Germline values: CDR1 SEHNR, CDR2 FQNEAQ (reference sequence). V was trimmed by 5 bases and J by 3 bases, leaving 5 bases between them. The CDR3 loop is CASSPLYEQYV. DNA for the CDR3: TGTGCCAGCAGCCCTCTCTACGAGCAGTACGTC.

The genes are TRBV29-1 and TRBJ2-6; a possible D gene is TRBD2 (5 bases). V dropped 4 bases and J dropped 2 bases, with 18 bases sitting between them. The CDR3 is 17 amino acids. CDR1 is SQVTM and CDR2 is ANQGSEA in the germline V gene. The CDR3 is CSVVVLAGPAGANVLTF. In DNA form, the CDR3 reads TGCAGCGTTGTGGTTCTAGCTGGGCCTGCTGGGGCCAACGTCCTGACTTTC.